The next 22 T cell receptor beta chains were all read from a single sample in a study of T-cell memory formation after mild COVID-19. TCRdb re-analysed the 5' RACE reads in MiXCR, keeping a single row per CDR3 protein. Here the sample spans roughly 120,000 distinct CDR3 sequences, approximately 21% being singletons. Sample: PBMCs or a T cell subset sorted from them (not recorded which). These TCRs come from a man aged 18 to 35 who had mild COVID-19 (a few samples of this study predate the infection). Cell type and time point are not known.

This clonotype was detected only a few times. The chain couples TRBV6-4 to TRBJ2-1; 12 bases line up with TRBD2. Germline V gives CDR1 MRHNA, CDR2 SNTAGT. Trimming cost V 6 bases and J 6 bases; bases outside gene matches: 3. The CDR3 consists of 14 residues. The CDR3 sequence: CASSPSGGANEQFF. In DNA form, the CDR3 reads TGTGCCAGCAGCCCTAGCGGGGGGGCCAATGAGCAGTTCTTC.

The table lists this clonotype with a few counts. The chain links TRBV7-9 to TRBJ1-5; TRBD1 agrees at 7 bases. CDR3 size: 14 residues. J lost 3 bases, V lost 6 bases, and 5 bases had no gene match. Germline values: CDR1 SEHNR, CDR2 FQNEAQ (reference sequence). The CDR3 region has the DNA TGTGCCAGCAGAAGACAGGGAATCAATCAGCCCCAGCATTTT. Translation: CASRRQGINQPQHF.

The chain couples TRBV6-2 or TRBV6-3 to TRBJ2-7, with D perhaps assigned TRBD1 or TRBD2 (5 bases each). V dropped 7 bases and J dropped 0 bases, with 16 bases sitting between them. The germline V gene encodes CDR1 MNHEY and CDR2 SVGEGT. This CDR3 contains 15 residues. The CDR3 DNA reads TGTGCCAGCAAGTCGGGACGGATGAGCTCCTACGAGCAGTACGTC. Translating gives CASKSGRMSSYEQYV.

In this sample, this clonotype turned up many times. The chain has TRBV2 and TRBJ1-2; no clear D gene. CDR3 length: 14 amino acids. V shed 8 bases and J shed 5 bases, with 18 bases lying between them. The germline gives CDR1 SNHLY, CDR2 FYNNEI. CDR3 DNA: TGTGCCAGCCGGCCGGGCCTTCGAGGGTATGGCTACACCTTC. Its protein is CASRPGLRGYGYTF.

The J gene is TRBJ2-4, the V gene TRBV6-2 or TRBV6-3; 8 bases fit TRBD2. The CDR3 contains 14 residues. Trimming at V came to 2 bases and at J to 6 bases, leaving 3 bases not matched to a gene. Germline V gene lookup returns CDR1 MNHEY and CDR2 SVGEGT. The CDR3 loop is CASSYNGGGNIQYF. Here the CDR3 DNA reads TGTGCCAGCAGTTACAACGGGGGGGGAAACATTCAGTACTTC.

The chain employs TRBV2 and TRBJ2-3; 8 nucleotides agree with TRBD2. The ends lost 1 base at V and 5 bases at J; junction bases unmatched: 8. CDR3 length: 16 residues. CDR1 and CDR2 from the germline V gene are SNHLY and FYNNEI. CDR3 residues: CASSEGVRLAGDTQYF. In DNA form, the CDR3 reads TGTGCCAGCAGTGAAGGGGTGCGGCTAGCGGGAGATACGCAGTATTTT. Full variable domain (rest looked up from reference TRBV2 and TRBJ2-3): EPEVTQTPSHQVTQMGQEVILRCVPISNHLYFYWYRQILGQKVEFLVSFYNNEISEKSEIFDDQFSVERPDGSNFTLKIRSTKLEDSAMYFCASSEGVRLAGDTQYFGPGTRLTVL.

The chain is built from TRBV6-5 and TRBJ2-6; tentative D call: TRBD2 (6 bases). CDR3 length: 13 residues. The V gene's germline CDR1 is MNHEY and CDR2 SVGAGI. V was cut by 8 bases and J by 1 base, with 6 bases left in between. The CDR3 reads CASGLSGANVLTF. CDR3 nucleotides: TGTGCCAGCGGACTATCTGGGGCCAACGTCCTGACTTTC.

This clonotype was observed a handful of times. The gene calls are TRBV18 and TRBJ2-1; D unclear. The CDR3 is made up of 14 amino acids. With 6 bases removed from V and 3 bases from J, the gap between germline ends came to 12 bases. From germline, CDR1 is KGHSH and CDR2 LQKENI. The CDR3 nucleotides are TGTGCCAGCTCGTTTTCACAGTTCTACAATGAGCAGTTCTTC. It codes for CASSFSQFYNEQFF.

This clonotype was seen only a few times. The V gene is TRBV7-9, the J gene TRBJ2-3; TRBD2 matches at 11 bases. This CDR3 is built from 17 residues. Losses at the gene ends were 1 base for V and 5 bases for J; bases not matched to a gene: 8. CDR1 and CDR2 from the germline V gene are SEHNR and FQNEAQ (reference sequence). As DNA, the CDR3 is TGTGCCAGCAGCTTAGTGTTAGCGGGGGGGCCGATAGATACGCAGTATTTT. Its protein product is CASSLVLAGGPIDTQYF.

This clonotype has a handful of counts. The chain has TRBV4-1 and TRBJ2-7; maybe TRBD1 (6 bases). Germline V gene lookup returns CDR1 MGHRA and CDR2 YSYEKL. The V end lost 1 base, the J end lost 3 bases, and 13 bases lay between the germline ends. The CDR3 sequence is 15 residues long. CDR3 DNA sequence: TGCGCCAGCAGCCAAGGTCAAAGAGGGGGCTACGAGCAGTACTTC. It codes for CASSQGQRGGYEQYF.

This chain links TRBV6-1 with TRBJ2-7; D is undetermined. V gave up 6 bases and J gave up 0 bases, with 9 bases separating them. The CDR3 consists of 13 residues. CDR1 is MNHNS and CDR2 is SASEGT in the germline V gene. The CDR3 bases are TGTGCCAGCAGCCCGGGTGACTCCTACGAGCAGTACGTC. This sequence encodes CASSPGDSYEQYV.

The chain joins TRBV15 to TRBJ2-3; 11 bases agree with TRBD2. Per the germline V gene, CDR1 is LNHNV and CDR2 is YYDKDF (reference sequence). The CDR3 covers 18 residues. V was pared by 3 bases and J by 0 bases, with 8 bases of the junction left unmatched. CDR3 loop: CATSRELAGASSTDTQYF. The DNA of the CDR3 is TGTGCCACCAGCAGGGAACTAGCGGGGGCCTCTAGCACAGATACGCAGTATTTT. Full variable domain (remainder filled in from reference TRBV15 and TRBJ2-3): DAMVIQNPRYQVTQFGKPVTLSCSQTLNHNVMYWYQQKSSQAPKLLFHYYDKDFNNEADTPDNFQSRRPNTSFCFLDIRSPGLGDTAMYLCATSRELAGASSTDTQYFGPGTRLTVL.

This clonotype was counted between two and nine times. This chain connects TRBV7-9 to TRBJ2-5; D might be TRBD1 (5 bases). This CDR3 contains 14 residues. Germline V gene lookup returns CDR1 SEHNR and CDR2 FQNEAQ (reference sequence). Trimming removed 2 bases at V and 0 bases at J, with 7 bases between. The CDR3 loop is CASSLNRHQETQYF. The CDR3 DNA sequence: TGTGCCAGCAGCTTAAACAGGCACCAAGAGACCCAGTACTTC.

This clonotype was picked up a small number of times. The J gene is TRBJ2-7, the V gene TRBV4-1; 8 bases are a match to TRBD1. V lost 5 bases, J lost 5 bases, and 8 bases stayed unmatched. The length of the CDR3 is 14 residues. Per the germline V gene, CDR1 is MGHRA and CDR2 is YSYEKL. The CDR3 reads CASSLGQGGNEQYV. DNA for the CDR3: TGCGCCAGCAGCTTAGGACAGGGTGGCAACGAGCAGTACGTC.

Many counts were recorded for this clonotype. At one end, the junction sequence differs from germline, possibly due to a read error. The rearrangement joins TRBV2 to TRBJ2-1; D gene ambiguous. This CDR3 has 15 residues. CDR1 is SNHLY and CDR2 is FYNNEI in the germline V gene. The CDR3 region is CASSGLADSNNEQFF. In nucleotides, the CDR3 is TGTGCCAGCAGTGGGCTGGCAGACTCCAACAATGAGCAGTTCTTC.

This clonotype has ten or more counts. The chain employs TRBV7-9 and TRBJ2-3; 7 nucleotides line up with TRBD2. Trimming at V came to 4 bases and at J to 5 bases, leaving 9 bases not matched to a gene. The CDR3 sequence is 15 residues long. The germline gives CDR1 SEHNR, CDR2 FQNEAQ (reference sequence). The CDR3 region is CASSYGEGVGDTQYF. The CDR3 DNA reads TGTGCCAGCAGCTACGGGGAGGGCGTAGGAGATACGCAGTATTTT.

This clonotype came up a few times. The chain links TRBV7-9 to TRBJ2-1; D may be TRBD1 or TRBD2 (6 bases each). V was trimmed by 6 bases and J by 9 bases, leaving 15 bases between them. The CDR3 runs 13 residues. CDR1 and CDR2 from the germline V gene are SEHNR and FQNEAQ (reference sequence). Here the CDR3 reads CASSSRGAGEQFF. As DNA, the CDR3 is TGTGCCAGCAGTTCAAGGGGGGCTGGTGAGCAGTTCTTC.

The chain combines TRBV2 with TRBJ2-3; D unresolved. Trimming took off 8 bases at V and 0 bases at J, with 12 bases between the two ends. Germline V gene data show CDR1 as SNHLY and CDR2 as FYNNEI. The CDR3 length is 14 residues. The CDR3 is CASAGLRSTDTQYF. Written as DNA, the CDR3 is TGTGCCAGCGCCGGCCTCCGGAGCACAGATACGCAGTATTTT.

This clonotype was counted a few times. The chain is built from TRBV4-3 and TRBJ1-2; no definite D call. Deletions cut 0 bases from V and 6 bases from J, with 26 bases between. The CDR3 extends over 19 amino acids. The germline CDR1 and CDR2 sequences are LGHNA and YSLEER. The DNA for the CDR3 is TGCGCCAGCAGCCAAGATACTGAAACCGGGTCAGCCGATGTGGATGGCTACACCTTC. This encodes CASSQDTETGSADVDGYTF.

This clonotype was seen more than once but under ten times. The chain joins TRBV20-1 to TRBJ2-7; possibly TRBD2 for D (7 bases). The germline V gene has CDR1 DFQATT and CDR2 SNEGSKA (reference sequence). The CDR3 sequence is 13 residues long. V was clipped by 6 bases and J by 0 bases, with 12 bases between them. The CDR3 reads CSALGGGSYEQYF. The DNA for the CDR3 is TGCAGTGCATTAGGGGGGGGCTCCTACGAGCAGTACTTC.

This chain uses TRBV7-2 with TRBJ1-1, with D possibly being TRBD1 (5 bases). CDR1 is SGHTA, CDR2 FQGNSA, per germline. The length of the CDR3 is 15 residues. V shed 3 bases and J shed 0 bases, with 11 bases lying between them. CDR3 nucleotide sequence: TGTGCCAGCAGCTTTACGACCAGGGTGAACACTGAAGCTTTCTTT. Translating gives CASSFTTRVNTEAFF.

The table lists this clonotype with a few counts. Here the CDR3 DNA reads TGCAGTGCTAGAAACGGGGAAAGCTCCTACGAGCAGTACGTC. This translates into CSARNGESSYEQYV. This chain links TRBV20-1 with TRBJ2-7; tentatively, D is TRBD2 (5 bases). The CDR3 covers 14 residues. Germline CDR1 and CDR2: DFQATT and SNEGSKA (reference sequence). V gave up 2 bases and J gave up 0 bases, with 11 bases separating them.